Below are 22 T cell receptor beta chains sequenced from a single sample in a study of OX40 agonist ivuxolimab in advanced cancers. Sequencing used immunoSEQ multiplex PCR; TCRdb keeps in-frame clones, though not all of them. The repertoire includes fewer than 70,000 clones, approximately 90% of them detected once, and about 0.46% sits in the top ten. The sequenced sample was CD4+ or CD8+ T cells sorted from blood, obtained in a trial of the OX40 agonist ivuxolimab. The receptor set was obtained from an adult with an advanced solid tumor such as melanoma, head and neck, liver or kidney cancer.

The chain has TRBV11-2 and TRBJ2-1, with TRBD1 as a possible D gene (6 bases). The CDR3 runs 15 residues. V gave up 1 base and J gave up 4 bases, with 11 bases separating them. The germline V gene encodes CDR1 SGHAT and CDR2 FQNNGV. CDR3 nucleotide sequence: TGTGCCAGCAGCTTAGGGGGGCTAGCATACAATGAGCAGTTCTTC. Protein: CASSLGGLAYNEQFF.

The rearrangement links TRBV29-1 to TRBJ2-7; D possibly uses TRBD1 or TRBD2 (5 bases each). The CDR3 extends over 13 amino acids. V was pared by 4 bases and J by 5 bases, with 15 bases between. In germline, CDR1 is SQVTM, CDR2 ANQGSEA. The DNA for the CDR3 is TGCAGCGTTGCCGGGACGAAATCCCACGAGCAGTACTTC. This sequence encodes CSVAGTKSHEQYF.

This clone was observed a single time. V and J are TRBV7-6 and TRBJ2-1, with D possibly TRBD1 on 7 matching bases. The CDR3 has 14 amino acids. V shed 5 bases and J shed 7 bases, with 15 bases lying between them. CDR1 and CDR2 from the germline V gene are SGHVS and FNYEAQ. The CDR3 nucleotides read TGTGCCAGCAGCCCAGGGGGGACACCTAATGAGCAGTTCTTC. Protein: CASSPGGTPNEQFF.

The genes are TRBV7-8 and TRBJ1-2; 7 bases fit TRBD1. Germline V gene lookup returns CDR1 SGHVS and CDR2 FQNEAQ. The CDR3 extends over 13 amino acids. V lost 5 bases and J lost 2; bases outside the gene matches: 2. The CDR3 bases are TGTGCCAGCAGCGTGACAGGGAACTATGGCTACACCTTC. Translated: CASSVTGNYGYTF. Full variable domain (missing parts from reference TRBV7-8 and TRBJ1-2): GAGVSQSPRYKVAKRGQDVALRCDPISGHVSLFWYQQALGQGPEFLTYFQNEAQLDKSGLPSDRFFAERPEGSVSTLKIQRTQQEDSAVYLCASSVTGNYGYTFGSGTRLTVV.

V gene TRBV7-2 combines with J gene TRBJ1-1; a possible D gene is TRBD1 (5 bases). Trimming took 8 bases from V and 4 from J, leaving 17 bases between them. Germline CDR1 reads SGHTA; CDR2 reads FQGNSA. The CDR3 length is 14 residues. The CDR3 spells CASYPSAGGTEAFF. The CDR3 nucleotides are TGTGCCAGCTACCCATCGGCGGGGGGCACTGAAGCTTTCTTT.

The gene calls are TRBV6-8 and TRBJ2-2; no clear D gene. The length of the CDR3 is 13 residues. Trimming shortened V by 6 bases and J by 2 bases, and 7 bases separated the two germline ends. Germline V lookup: CDR1 MNHGY, CDR2 SAAAGT. This CDR3 is CASSPTNTGELFF. CDR3 bases: TGTGCCAGCAGCCCGACTAACACCGGGGAGCTGTTTTTT.

This clone was detected only once. The rearrangement joins TRBV2 to TRBJ1-5; no firm D call. V was clipped by 8 bases and J by 4 bases, with 21 bases between them. CDR1 is SNHLY, CDR2 FYNNEI, per germline. The CDR3 is 16 residues long. CDR3 in amino acids: CASSEGLGRINQPQHF. The CDR3 DNA reads as TGTGCCAGCTCGGAGGGTTTGGGAAGGATAAATCAGCCCCAGCATTTT. Full variable domain (missing parts from reference TRBV2 and TRBJ1-5): EPEVTQTPSHQVTQMGQEVILRCVPISNHLYFYWYRQILGQKVEFLVSFYNNEISEKSEIFDDQFSVERPDGSNFTLKIRSTKLEDSAMYFCASSEGLGRINQPQHFGDGTRLSIL.

The chain combines TRBV2 with TRBJ1-1; the match to TRBD1 covers 8 bases. The CDR3 runs to 19 residues. The V segment lost 6 bases and the J segment 0 bases; nucleotides outside the gene matches: 18. Per the germline V gene, CDR1 is SNHLY and CDR2 is FYNNEI. DNA for the CDR3: TGTGCCAGCAGAGAGCGCACGGGGGGCAGGGGGCAAATGAACACTGAAGCTTTCTTT. The encoded protein is CASRERTGGRGQMNTEAFF.

The V call is TRBV6-6, the J call TRBJ1-3; no definite D call. The V end was cut by 2 bases, the J end by 0 bases, with 5 bases between. CDR1 and CDR2 (germline): MNHNY, SVGAGI (reference sequence). The CDR3 sequence is 14 residues long. Written as DNA, the CDR3 is TGTGCCAGCAGTTACGTGGACTCTGGAAACACCATATATTTT. Translated: CASSYVDSGNTIYF.

The gene calls are TRBV10-3 and TRBJ2-7, with 7 positions matching TRBD1. The CDR3 totals 12 residues. In germline, CDR1 is ENHRY, CDR2 SYGVKD. V trimming: 8 bases; J trimming: 2 bases; junction bases outside the gene matches: 3. The CDR3 loop is CAIGQGAYEQYF. DNA of the CDR3: TGTGCCATCGGGCAGGGGGCCTACGAGCAGTACTTC.

In DNA form, the CDR3 reads TGTGCCAGCAGCAACTATATGGGGGGAGAAAACGAGCAGTACTTC. Translating it yields CASSNYMGGENEQYF. This chain joins TRBV7-2 and TRBJ2-7; tentative D call: TRBD2 (6 bases). V was shortened by 5 bases and J by 5 bases, with 19 bases between the two germline ends. The CDR3 totals 15 residues. Germline assignment: CDR1 SGHTA and CDR2 FQGNSA. Combining the CDR3 with reference TRBV7-2 and TRBJ2-7 gives the whole variable domain GAGVSQSPSNKVTEKGKDVELRCDPISGHTALYWYRQSLGQGLEFLIYFQGNSAPDKSGLPSDRFSAERTGGSVSTLTIQRTQQEDSAVYLCASSNYMGGENEQYFGPGTRLTVT.

The genes are TRBV18 and TRBJ2-1; 11 nucleotides match TRBD2. The germline CDR1 and CDR2 sequences are KGHSH and LQKENI. The CDR3 covers 16 residues. With V trimmed by 3 bases and J by 7 bases, 8 bases remained unmatched. The CDR3 loop reads CASSPNRASGRNEQFF. The CDR3 nucleotides read TGTGCCAGCTCACCGAACAGGGCTAGCGGGAGGAATGAGCAGTTCTTC. Filled out from reference TRBV18 and TRBJ2-1, the complete variable domain reads NAGVMQNPRHLVRRRGQEARLRCSPMKGHSHVYWYRQLPEEGLKFMVYLQKENIIDESGMPKERFSAEFPKEGPSILRIQQVVRGDSAAYFCASSPNRASGRNEQFFGPGTRLTVL.

The chain employs TRBV11-2 and TRBJ2-3, with D possibly called TRBD1 or TRBD2 (5 bases each). Germline loops: CDR1 SGHAT, CDR2 FQNNGV. V lost 5 bases to trimming and J lost 4 bases, with 13 bases between them. The CDR3 is 14 amino acids. This CDR3 is CASSPGEGPDTQYF. CDR3 DNA: TGTGCCAGCAGCCCAGGCGAGGGACCAGATACGCAGTATTTT.

J is TRBJ1-2 and V is TRBV10-1; 10 bases fit TRBD1. V dropped 6 bases and J dropped 8; count of bases not matched to a gene: 6. CDR1 is WNHNN, CDR2 SYGVQD, per germline (reference sequence). The CDR3 length is 13 residues. The CDR3 reads CASSRDRGRGYTF. CDR3 DNA: TGCGCCAGCAGCAGGGACAGGGGACGGGGCTACACCTTC.

The CDR3 reads CASSPRGAEFNEQFF. CDR3 nucleotide sequence: TGTGCCAGCAGTCCCAGGGGGGCGGAGTTTAATGAGCAGTTCTTC. This sequence joins TRBV7-9 and TRBJ2-1, with D perhaps TRBD1 (7 bases). Per the germline V gene, CDR1 is SEHNR and CDR2 is FQNEAQ (reference sequence). The V gene lost 6 bases and the J gene lost 7 bases, with 19 bases spanning the gap. This CDR3 has 15 amino acids.

J is TRBJ2-7 and V is TRBV5-4; 8 bases are shared with TRBD1. Germline V gene sequence: CDR1 SGHNT, CDR2 YYREEE (reference sequence). J gave up 1 base and V 3 bases, and 6 bases lay outside the gene matches. The CDR3 contains 15 residues. The CDR3 DNA reads as TGTGCCAGCAGCTCTCGTGACAGGGGTTCCTACGAGCAGTACTTC. Residues: CASSSRDRGSYEQYF.

The rearrangement links TRBV7-2 to TRBJ2-7, with D possibly matching TRBD2 (6 bases). Trimming left V 5 bases short and J 2 bases short, with 16 bases between. This CDR3 contains 15 residues. The germline V gene encodes CDR1 SGHTA and CDR2 FQGNSA. In DNA form, the CDR3 reads TGTGCCAGCAGCCCCGGGACTTATGGGACCTACGAGCAGTACTTC. It codes for CASSPGTYGTYEQYF. The variable domain in full, completed from reference TRBV7-2 and TRBJ2-7, reads GAGVSQSPSNKVTEKGKDVELRCDPISGHTALYWYRQSLGQGLEFLIYFQGNSAPDKSGLPSDRFSAERTGGSVSTLTIQRTQQEDSAVYLCASSPGTYGTYEQYFGPGTRLTVT.

The rearrangement uses TRBV5-1 and TRBJ2-7; the match to TRBD1 covers 9 bases. This CDR3 comprises 15 residues. Unmatched junction bases numbered 7, after V lost 5 bases and J lost 1 base. Germline CDR1 and CDR2: SGHRS and YFSETQ. CDR3 DNA: TGCGCCAGCAGGGGGGACAGGGTCCCTTCCTACGAGCAGTACTTC. Translation: CASRGDRVPSYEQYF.

The V and J genes are TRBV10-3 and TRBJ1-5; D might be TRBD1 (5 bases). The CDR3 consists of 16 residues. Germline V lookup: CDR1 ENHRY, CDR2 SYGVKD. Between the trimmed V and J ends, which lost 6 bases and 2 bases, there was a span of 17 bases. The CDR3 loop reads CAISADTGGGNQPQHF. For the CDR3, the DNA is TGTGCCATCAGCGCTGACACGGGGGGAGGCAATCAGCCCCAGCATTTT.

V gene TRBV5-1 combines with J gene TRBJ2-7; 7 nucleotides agree with TRBD1. Germline CDR1 reads SGHRS; CDR2 reads YFSETQ. With 5 bases clipped from V and 2 bases from J, the junction kept 7 bases outside the gene matches. The CDR3 is 14 residues long. CDR3 amino acids: CASRPKTGTYEQYF. CDR3 coding DNA: TGCGCCAGCAGACCCAAGACAGGGACCTACGAGCAGTACTTC.

The chain carries TRBV6-5 and TRBJ2-5; D perhaps matches TRBD1 (5 bases). The V end lost 2 bases, the J end lost 5 bases, and 6 bases lay between the germline ends. CDR1 is MNHEY and CDR2 is SVGAGI in the germline V gene. The CDR3 runs to 12 residues. The CDR3 is CASSYRGETQYF. The CDR3 DNA reads TGTGCCAGCAGTTACAGGGGTGAGACCCAGTACTTC.

The chain carries TRBV19 and TRBJ2-1; 10 positions agree with TRBD2. V lost 3 bases, J lost 8 bases, and 7 bases stayed unmatched. CDR3 size: 15 residues. Germline-derived CDR1 and CDR2 are LNHDA and SQIVND (reference sequence). The CDR3 nucleotides read TGTGCCAGTAGTATTGTGTCTAGCGGGAGTGATGAGCAGTTCTTC. Encoded protein: CASSIVSSGSDEQFF.